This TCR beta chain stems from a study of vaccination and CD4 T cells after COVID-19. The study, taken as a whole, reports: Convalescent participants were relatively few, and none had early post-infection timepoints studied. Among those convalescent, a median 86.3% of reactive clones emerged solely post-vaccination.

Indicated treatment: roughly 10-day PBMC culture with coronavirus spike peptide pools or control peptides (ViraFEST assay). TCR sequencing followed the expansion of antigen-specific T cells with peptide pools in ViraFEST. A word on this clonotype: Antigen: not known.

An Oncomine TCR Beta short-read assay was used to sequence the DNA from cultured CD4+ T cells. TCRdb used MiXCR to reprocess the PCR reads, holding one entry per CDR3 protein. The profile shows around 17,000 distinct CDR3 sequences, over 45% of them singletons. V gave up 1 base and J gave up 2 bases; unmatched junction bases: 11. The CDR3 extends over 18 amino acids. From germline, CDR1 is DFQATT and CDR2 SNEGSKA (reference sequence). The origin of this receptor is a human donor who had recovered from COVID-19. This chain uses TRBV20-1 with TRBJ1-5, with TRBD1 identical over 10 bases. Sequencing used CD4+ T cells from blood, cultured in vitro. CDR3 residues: CSARADGTGVFGNQPQHF. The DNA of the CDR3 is TGCAGTGCTAGAGCCGACGGGACAGGGGTCTTCGGCAATCAGCCCCAGCATTTT.